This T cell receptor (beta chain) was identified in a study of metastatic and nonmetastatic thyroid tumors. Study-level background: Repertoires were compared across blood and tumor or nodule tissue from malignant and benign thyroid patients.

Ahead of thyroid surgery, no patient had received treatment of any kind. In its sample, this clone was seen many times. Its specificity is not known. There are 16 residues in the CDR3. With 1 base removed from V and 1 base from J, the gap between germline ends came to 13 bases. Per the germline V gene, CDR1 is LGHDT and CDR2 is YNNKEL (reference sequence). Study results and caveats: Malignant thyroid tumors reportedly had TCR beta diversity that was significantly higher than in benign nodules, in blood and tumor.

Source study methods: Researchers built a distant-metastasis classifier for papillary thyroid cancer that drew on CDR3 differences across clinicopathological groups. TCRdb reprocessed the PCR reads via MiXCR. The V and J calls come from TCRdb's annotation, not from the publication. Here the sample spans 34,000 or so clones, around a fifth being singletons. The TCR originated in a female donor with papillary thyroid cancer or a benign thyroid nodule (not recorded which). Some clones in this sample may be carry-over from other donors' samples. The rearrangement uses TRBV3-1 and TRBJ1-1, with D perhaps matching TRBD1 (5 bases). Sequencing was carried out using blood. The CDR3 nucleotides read TGTGCCAGCAGCCAAGTAGGGGCGGCCCCGAACACTGAAGCTTTCTTT. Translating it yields CASSQVGAAPNTEAFF.